This T cell receptor (beta chain) was captured in a study of T-cell reconstitution after alpha-beta-depleted transplantation in children (dated by TCRdb to between 2015 and 2016). Regarding the study in general: The study quantitatively tracked T-cell immune reconstitution after TCRalphabeta/CD19-depleted allogeneic hematopoietic cell transplantation in children using TCR repertoire profiling.

What the work shows at the level of the full study, not this receptor alone: The high TCRbeta diversity at day 60 in some patients was ascribed to recipient T cells and intrathymic progenitors that had survived conditioning. Apparently early alphabetaT-cell count recovery about two months after transplant reportedly relied on only several hundred rapidly expanded clones derived from non-depleted graft cells. Hyperexpanded clone frequencies declined over subsequent months; after one year, T-cell counts and TCRbeta diversity were mostly attributed to newly produced T cells.

The method behind the library was PCR. TCRdb names Illumina HiSeq 2500 as the instrument used. To normalize quantification of the TCRbeta repertoire, the TCR libraries were built with molecular barcoding that relied on unique molecular identifiers. The public sequencing data were trimmed at Q25 with fastp and processed into clonotypes with MiXCR by TCRdb, which kept only in-frame beta chains. Every CDR3 protein is listed once, alongside the most common genes and DNA of its rows. The sample table lists 450,000 to 600,000 distinct CDR3 sequences, over 10% of them with a count of one. Of the sample, 2% to 2.5% falls within the top ten clones. About this clonotype itself: Its antigen remains unidentified. Base qualities are not recorded, but no much larger clone differs from it by a single base.

The sample's treatment or condition label is to be understood as: allogeneic hematopoietic cell transplantation with graft depleted of TCRalphabeta T cells and CD19 B cells. The transplant recipients were children given TCRalphabeta/CD19-depleted allogeneic hematopoietic cell grafts. Trimming leaves V shorter by 6 bases and J shorter by 0 bases, with the junction holding 12 bases beyond the gene matches. From the cysteine through the phenylalanine, the CDR3 covers 18 amino acids. Just the 54-base CDR3 DNA is kept, in frame starting at base 1. This sequence originates from a male patient between 5 and 17 years old who had a stem cell transplant for acute myeloid leukemia, so the T cells may come from the graft donor. Material: PBMCs, mostly from graft donor cells, obtained 360 days after TCRalphabeta/CD19-depleted stem cell transplant. The chain is encoded by TRBV12-3 or TRBV12-4 joined to TRBJ1-4; 8 nucleotides in the junction match TRBD1. The CDR3 region has the sequence CASRNGDRLFATNEKLFF. The nucleotide sequence is given as TGTGCCAGCAGGAACGGGGACAGGTTATTTGCAACTAATGAAAAACTGTTTTTT.